One T cell receptor (beta chain) is described in this entry. Its cognate antigen is unknown. CD45RO-negative CD8 cells positively selected for CCR7 made up the naive population, which excluded terminally differentiated effector memory CD45RA+ cells. Adult donors, all healthy and HIV-negative, had no recent acute infections or vaccinations. The data were taken from a study of shared clonotypes between healthy human individuals. At the deep level, the assay was run. Profiled with immunoSEQ multiplex PCR; TCRdb holds only in-frame clones, not every one. The data show about 2 million clones, over 85% seen once. Findings of the study overall: What naive subsets generally showed was a larger estimated richness than memory subsets showed.

The receptor was isolated from a man younger than 30 in good health. Sequenced input: naive CD8+ T cells sorted from blood.

Here the CDR3 reads CASSLDGQFRGDTEAFF. The CDR3, as DNA: TGTGCCAGCAGCTTAGATGGGCAGTTCCGTGGAGACACTGAAGCTTTCTTT. The V call is TRBV11-2, the J call TRBJ1-1; D gene ambiguous. V lost 0 bases and J 3 bases, leaving 17 bases between the germline ends. CDR1 and CDR2 (germline): SGHAT, FQNNGV. The CDR3 is made up of 17 amino acids.